The rows below give T cell receptor beta chains drawn from one sample of a study of human T cells and chemical hapten exposure. TCRdb passed the RACE reads through MiXCR, listing each CDR3 protein once. Counted here are some 45,000 distinct CDR3 sequences, 8.5% to 10% occurring once; the ten biggest clones make up 15%. The sequenced sample was whole blood, obtained in connection with sensitization to the hapten diphenylcyclopropenone (DPC). These receptor sequences come from a woman aged 40-49 years with alopecia areata. Some clones in this sample may be carry-over from other donors' samples. CDR3s include the opening cysteine and the closing phenylalanine or tryptophan. A D gene is named only where the DNA matches it firmly. A clone size is listed for some rows: how often the clone was seen (once, few, many), or a class if it is expanded.

clone size: NA
V gene: TRBV5-1
J gene: TRBJ1-2
D gene: NA
CDR3 DNA: TGCGCCAGCAGCCCGTCTGTGGGAGATGGCTACACCTTC
CDR3 protein: CASSPSVGDGYTF

clone size: many
V gene: TRBV29-1
J gene: TRBJ2-6
D gene: NA
CDR3 DNA: TGCAGCGTTAACGAGGGTACGGGGGCCAACGTCCTGACTTTC
CDR3 protein: CSVNEGTGANVLTF

clone size: NA
V gene: TRBV7-2
J gene: TRBJ1-5
D gene: NA
CDR3 DNA: TGTGCCAGCAGCTTAGCCAGGGTGAATCAGCCCCAGCATTTT
CDR3 protein: CASSLARVNQPQHF

clone size: many
V gene: TRBV11-3
J gene: TRBJ2-1
D gene: TRBD1
CDR3 DNA: TGTGCCAGCAGCTTAGATTCAGGACAGGCGTCCAATGAGCAGTTCTTC
CDR3 protein: CASSLDSGQASNEQFF

clone size: many
V gene: TRBV19
J gene: TRBJ1-5
D gene: TRBD1
CDR3 DNA: TGTGCCAGTAGTATAAGTTCTACAGGGGCCCTCAGCCATCAGCCCCAGCATTTT
CDR3 protein: CASSISSTGALSHQPQHF

clone size: few
V gene: TRBV27
J gene: TRBJ2-5
D gene: NA
CDR3 DNA: TGTGCCAGCAGTTCCATCCAGGGGCCGATCGAGACCCAGTACTTC
CDR3 protein: CASSSIQGPIETQYF

clone size: many
V gene: TRBV5-1
J gene: TRBJ1-5
D gene: TRBD1
CDR3 DNA: TGCGCCAGCAGCTTGGTGGCAGGGGGCCGAAATCAGCCCCAGCATTTT
CDR3 protein: CASSLVAGGRNQPQHF

clone size: many
V gene: TRBV20-1
J gene: TRBJ2-1
D gene: TRBD2
CDR3 DNA: TGCAGTGCCGGGAGGACTGAGCAGTTCTTC
CDR3 protein: CSAGRTEQFF

clone size: few
V gene: TRBV12-3/TRBV12-4
J gene: TRBJ2-7
D gene: TRBD1
CDR3 DNA: TGTGCCAGCAGTTTAGCAGGGACAGGGTCCTACGAGCAGTACTTC
CDR3 protein: CASSLAGTGSYEQYF

clone size: many
V gene: TRBV6-2/TRBV6-3
J gene: TRBJ2-7
D gene: NA
CDR3 DNA: TGTGCCAGCAGTACCAATCGAGGAGGGGCGATCTACGAGCAGTACTTC
CDR3 protein: CASSTNRGGAIYEQYF

clone size: many
V gene: TRBV20-1
J gene: TRBJ2-7
D gene: NA
CDR3 DNA: TGCAGTGCTTTGACAGGTAACGAGCAGTACTTC
CDR3 protein: CSALTGNEQYF

clone size: few
V gene: TRBV6-5
J gene: TRBJ2-2
D gene: TRBD1
CDR3 DNA: TGTGCCAGCAGCCGAGGACAGGGACGAACCACCGGGGAGCTGTTTTTT
CDR3 protein: CASSRGQGRTTGELFF

clone size: many
V gene: TRBV15
J gene: TRBJ1-6
D gene: NA
CDR3 DNA: TGTGCCACCAGCAGAGATCGGGGGTATAATTCACCCCTCCACTTT
CDR3 protein: CATSRDRGYNSPLHF

clone size: many
V gene: TRBV29-1
J gene: TRBJ2-3
D gene: TRBD2
CDR3 DNA: TGCAGCGCTATTCTAGCGGGTACCAGCACAGATACGCAGTATTTT
CDR3 protein: CSAILAGTSTDTQYF